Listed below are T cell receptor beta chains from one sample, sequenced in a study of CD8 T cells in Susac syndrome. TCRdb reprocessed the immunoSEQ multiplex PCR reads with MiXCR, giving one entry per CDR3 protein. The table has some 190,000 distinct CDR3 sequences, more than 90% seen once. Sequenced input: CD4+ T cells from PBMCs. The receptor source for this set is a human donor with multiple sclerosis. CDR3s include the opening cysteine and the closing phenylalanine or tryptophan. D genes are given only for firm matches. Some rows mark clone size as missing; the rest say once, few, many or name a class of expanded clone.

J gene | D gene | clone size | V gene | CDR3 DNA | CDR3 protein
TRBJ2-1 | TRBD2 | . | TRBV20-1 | TGCAGTGCTCCTCTAGCGGGGATCTACAATGAGCAGTTCTTC | CSAPLAGIYNEQFF
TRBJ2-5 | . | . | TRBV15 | TGTGCCACCAGCACACCCCGCCCAGGGGGGCCCCAGTACTTC | CATSTPRPGGPQYF
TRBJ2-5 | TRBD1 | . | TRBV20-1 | TGCAGTGCTAGAAGATCGGCGACAGGGTGGGAGACCCAGTACTTC | CSARRSATGWETQYF
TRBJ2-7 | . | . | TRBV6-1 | TGTGCCAGCGTCAGGGGGGCCAGCCTCAACTACGAGCAGTACTTC | CASVRGASLNYEQYF
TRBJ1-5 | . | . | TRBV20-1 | TGCAGTGCTAGGAAAGGCTCTCAGCCCCAGCATTTT | CSARKGSQPQHF
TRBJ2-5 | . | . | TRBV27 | TGTGCCAGCAGTTTTAGGACGTCGGAGACCCAGTACTTC | CASSFRTSETQYF
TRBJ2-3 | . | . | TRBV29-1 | TGCAGCGTTGAGGCCACGGGGACCCCAACAGATACGCAGTATTTT | CSVEATGTPTDTQYF
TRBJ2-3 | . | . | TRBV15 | TGTGCCACCAGCAGAGTTAACGCGAGACACACGGATACGCAGTATTTT | CATSRVNARHTDTQYF
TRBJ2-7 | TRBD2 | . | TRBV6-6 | TGTGCCACCCACCCGGCGGGGGGAACCTACGAGCAGTACTTC | CATHPAGGTYEQYF
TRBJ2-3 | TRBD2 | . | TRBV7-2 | TGTGCCAGCAGCTTAGGGTGGCGGGGGAACACAGATACGCAGTATTTT | CASSLGWRGNTDTQYF
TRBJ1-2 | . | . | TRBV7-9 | TGTGCCAGCAGCTTAGCAGGGAGATCGGGCGGCTACACCTTC | CASSLAGRSGGYTF
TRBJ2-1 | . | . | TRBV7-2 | TGTGCCAGCAGCTTCAAGGGCAGGCAAAGGTTCTTC | CASSFKGRQRFF
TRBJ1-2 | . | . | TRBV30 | TGTGCCTGGAACGATGGAGCTAACTATGGCTACACCTTC | CAWNDGANYGYTF
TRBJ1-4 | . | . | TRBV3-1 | TGTGCCACCCAGGAGGGGAGGGATGGAAAACTGTTTTTT | CATQEGRDGKLFF
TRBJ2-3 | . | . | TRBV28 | TGTGCCAGCAGTTCCGACAGCACAGATACGCAGTATTTT | CASSSDSTDTQYF
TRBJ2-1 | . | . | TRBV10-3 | TGTGCCATCAGTGACGGGGGGCACAATGAGCAGTTCTTC | CAISDGGHNEQFF
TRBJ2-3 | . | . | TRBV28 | TGTGCCAGCAGCTCCCTCGGGATAATAGTCACAGATACGCAGTATTTT | CASSSLGIIVTDTQYF
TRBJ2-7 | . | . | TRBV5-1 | TGCGCCAGCAGCTTGGACAGGCGCCACTCCTACGAGCAGTACTTC | CASSLDRRHSYEQYF
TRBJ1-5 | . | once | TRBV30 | TGTGCCTGGAGACCCACCTCCGGTAGCAATCAGCCCCAGCATTTT | CAWRPTSGSNQPQHF
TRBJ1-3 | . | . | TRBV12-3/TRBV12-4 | TGTGCCAGCAGTTCCCATTCCCCAGCGGACTCAGACTACACCATATATTTT | CASSSHSPADSDYTIYF
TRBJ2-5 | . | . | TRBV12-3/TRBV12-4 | TGTGCCAGCAGTTTTCAGGGATTAGAGACCCAGTACTTC | CASSFQGLETQYF
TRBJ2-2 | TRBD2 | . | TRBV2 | TGTGCCAGCAGTGAATTGGCGGCTAGCGGCGCCGGGGAGCTGTTTTTT | CASSELAASGAGELFF
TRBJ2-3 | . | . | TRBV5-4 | TGTGCCGGCAGCTTTGGCTTGAGTAGCACAGATACGCAGTATTTT | CAGSFGLSSTDTQYF
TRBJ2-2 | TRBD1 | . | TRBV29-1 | TGCAGCGTTGCGGGACAGGGGAACACCGGGGAGCTGTTTTTT | CSVAGQGNTGELFF
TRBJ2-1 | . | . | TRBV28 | TGTGCCAGCAGTTTATCTTTCGAGCAGTTCTTC | CASSLSFEQFF
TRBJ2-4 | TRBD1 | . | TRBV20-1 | TGCAGTGCTAGACAGGGGGCATTGAACATTCAGTACTTC | CSARQGALNIQYF
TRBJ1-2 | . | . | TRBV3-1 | TGTGCCAGCAGCCAAAGAGGAGCGGACTATGGCTACACCTTC | CASSQRGADYGYTF
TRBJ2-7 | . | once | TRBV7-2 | TGTGCCAGCAGCTCCCCGGCCCGGGACTCCAGGGGGAGGGGATACGAGCAGTACTTC | CASSSPARDSRGRGYEQYF
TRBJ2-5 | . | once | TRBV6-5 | TGTGCCAGCAGTTACTCGACGGTTTCGGAGACCCAGTACTTC | CASSYSTVSETQYF
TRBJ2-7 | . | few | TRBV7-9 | TGTGCTAGCAGCTTAGTATCCGACGAGCAGTACTTC | CASSLVSDEQYF
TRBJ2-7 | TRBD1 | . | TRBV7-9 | TGTGCCAGCAGCCTCCGGGACAGGGGTATTGAGCAGTACTTC | CASSLRDRGIEQYF
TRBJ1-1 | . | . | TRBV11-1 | TGTGCCAGCAGCGCTATCACAGGGATCACTGAAGCTTTCTTT | CASSAITGITEAFF
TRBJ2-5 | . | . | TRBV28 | TGTGCCAGCACCCACAGGGAGAGCCAAGAGACCCAGTACTTC | CASTHRESQETQYF
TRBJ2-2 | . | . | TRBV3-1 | TGTGCCAGCAGCGGACGATTTTGGGGCACCGGGGAGCTGTTTTTT | CASSGRFWGTGELFF
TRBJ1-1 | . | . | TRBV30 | TGTGCCTGGAGAGGGGAACGGGACACTGAAGCTTTCTTT | CAWRGERDTEAFF
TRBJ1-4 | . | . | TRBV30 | TGTGCCTGGAGTCTCGGGACGTTTGGTGAAAAACTGTTTTTT | CAWSLGTFGEKLFF
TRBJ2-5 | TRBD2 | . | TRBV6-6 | TGTGCCAGCATGCTAGCGGGGGGGCAGGAGACCCAGTACTTC | CASMLAGGQETQYF
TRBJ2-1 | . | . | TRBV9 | TGTGCCAGCAGCGTAGAGGTCCGCCCGTCCTACAATGAGCAGTTCTTC | CASSVEVRPSYNEQFF
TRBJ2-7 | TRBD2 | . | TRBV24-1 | TGTGCCACCAGTGACCCACGACCGGGACTAGCGGGGGGGGCGGACGAGCAGTACTTC | CATSDPRPGLAGGADEQYF
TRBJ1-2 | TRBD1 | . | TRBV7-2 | TGTGCCAGCAGCTCAAGGAGGGACAGGGTGGAGGGCTACACCTTC | CASSSRRDRVEGYTF
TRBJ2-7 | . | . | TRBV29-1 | TGCAGCGTTGAGGGGTTCTCCTACGAGCAGTACTTC | CSVEGFSYEQYF
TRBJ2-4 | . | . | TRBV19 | TGTGCCAGTAGTATAGACAGAGGAATTCAGTACTTC | CASSIDRGIQYF